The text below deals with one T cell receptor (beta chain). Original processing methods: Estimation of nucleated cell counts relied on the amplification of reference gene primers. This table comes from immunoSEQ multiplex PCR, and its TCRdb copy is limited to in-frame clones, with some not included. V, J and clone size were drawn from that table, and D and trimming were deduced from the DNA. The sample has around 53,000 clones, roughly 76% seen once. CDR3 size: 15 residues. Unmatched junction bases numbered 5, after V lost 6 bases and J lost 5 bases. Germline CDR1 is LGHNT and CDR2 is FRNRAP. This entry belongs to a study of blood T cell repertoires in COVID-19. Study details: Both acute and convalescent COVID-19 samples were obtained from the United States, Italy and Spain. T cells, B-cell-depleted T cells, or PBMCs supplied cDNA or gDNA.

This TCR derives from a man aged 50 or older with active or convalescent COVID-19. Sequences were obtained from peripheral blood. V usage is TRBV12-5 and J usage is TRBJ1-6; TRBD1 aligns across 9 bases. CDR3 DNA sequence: TGTGCTAGTGGCTTAACAGGGGGCGATAATTCACCCCTCCACTTT. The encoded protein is CASGLTGGDNSPLHF.